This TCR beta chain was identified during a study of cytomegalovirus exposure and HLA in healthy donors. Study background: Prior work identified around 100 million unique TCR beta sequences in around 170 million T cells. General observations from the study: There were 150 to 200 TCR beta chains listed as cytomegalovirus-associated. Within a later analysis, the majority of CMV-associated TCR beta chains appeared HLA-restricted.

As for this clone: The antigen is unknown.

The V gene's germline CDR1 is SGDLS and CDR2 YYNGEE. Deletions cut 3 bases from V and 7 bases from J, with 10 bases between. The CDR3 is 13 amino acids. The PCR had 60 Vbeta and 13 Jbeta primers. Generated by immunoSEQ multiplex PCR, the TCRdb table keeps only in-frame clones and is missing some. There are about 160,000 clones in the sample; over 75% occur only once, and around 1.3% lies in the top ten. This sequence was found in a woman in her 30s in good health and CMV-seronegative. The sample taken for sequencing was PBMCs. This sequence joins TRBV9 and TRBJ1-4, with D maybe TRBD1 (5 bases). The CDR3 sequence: CASSGGGFEKLFF. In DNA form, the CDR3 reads TGTGCCAGCAGCGGGGGGGGGTTTGAAAAACTGTTTTTT. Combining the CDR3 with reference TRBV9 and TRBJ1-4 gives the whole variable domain DSGVTQTPKHLITATGQRVTLRCSPRSGDLSVYWYQQSLDQGLQFLIQYYNGEERAKGNILERFSAQQFPDLHSELNLSSLELGDSALYFCASSGGGFEKLFFGSGTQLSVL.